This T cell receptor beta chain came from a study of cytomegalovirus exposure and HLA in healthy donors. Germline V gene lookup returns CDR1 SQVTM and CDR2 ANQGSEA. The CDR3 is 13 amino acids. V was pared by 4 bases and J by 0 bases, with 7 bases between. Vbeta (60) and Jbeta (13) primers were used in the PCR. Original handling: Later work found tens of millions of unique TCR beta chains, with about 10 million shared. Profiled with immunoSEQ multiplex PCR; TCRdb holds only in-frame clones, not every one. That table furnishes V, J and clone size, whereas the DNA furnished D and trimming. The sample yields approximately 120,000 clones, about 79% seen once.

The source material was PBMCs. The chain employs TRBV29-1 and TRBJ2-1; weak D call: TRBD2 (5 bases). The TCR was taken from a human donor in good health. Here the CDR3 DNA reads TGCAGCGTTGTCGGGATCTCCTACAATGAGCAGTTCTTC. Encoded protein: CSVVGISYNEQFF.